These T cell receptor beta chains were read from a single sample in a study of blood T cell repertoires in COVID-19. Here immunoSEQ multiplex PCR was the method, and the copy in TCRdb shows in-frame clones only, minus some. The sample holds around 400,000 clones, roughly 80% seen once. Sequenced input: PBMCs or T cells enriched from blood (not recorded which). The receptor set was obtained from a woman aged 45-65 years who had recovered from COVID-19. The CDR3 runs from the conserved cysteine through the conserved F or W.

>TRBV5-8|TRBJ1-5
CASSPGQVGVQPQHF
>TRBV2|TRBJ2-7
CASCSRALSGYEQYF
>TRBV19|TRBJ1-1
CASVDRHLGTEAFF
>TRBV29-1|TRBJ1-1
CSVVRVASTEAFF
>TRBV7-2|TRBJ2-1
CASSSSGRATNEQFF
>TRBV28|TRBJ1-5
CASMFRGPASQHF
>TRBV5-1|TRBJ1-1
CASSSSGTVTEAFF
>TRBV19|TRBJ2-5
CASRGGPSGQETQYF
>TRBV2|TRBJ1-2
CASSRRGANYGYTF
>TRBV2|TRBJ2-3
CASRAKLAGDTDTQYF
>TRBV11-2|TRBJ1-2
CASSPGQPVYGYTF
>TRBV5-1|TRBJ2-3
CASSTPTSADTQYF
>TRBV6-2/TRBV6-3|TRBJ1-4
CASSYDTEATNEKLFF
>TRBV19|TRBJ1-2
CASSIVEGLLGYTF
>TRBV13|TRBJ1-2
CASSLGTGSYGYTF
>TRBV18|TRBJ1-1
CASSPQQGRPNTEAFF
>TRBV11-1|TRBJ2-2
CASSLALTGELFF
>TRBV19|TRBJ1-2
CASTLGVDYGYTF
>TRBV3-1/TRBV3-2|TRBJ2-1
CASSQVGSGTYNEQFF
>TRBV6-5|TRBJ1-2
CASSWTPGQGNYGYTF
>TRBV7-6|TRBJ2-7
CASSLGNLPQGTGLGGADEQYF
>TRBV4-1|TRBJ1-1
CASSARQGSDTEAFF
>TRBV2|TRBJ1-5
CASSVRGDQPQHF
>TRBV6-5|TRBJ2-2
CASSRTANTGELFF
>TRBV9|TRBJ1-4
CASSVDLIGGLEKLFF
>TRBV9|TRBJ2-5
CASSVAAGRQETQYF
>TRBV5-4|TRBJ2-5
CASSAGLEKTQYF
>TRBV25-1|TRBJ1-2
CASSEWGWAMNGYTF
>TRBV3-1/TRBV3-2|TRBJ2-3
CASSQAGTTLEVTQYF
>TRBV30|TRBJ1-5
CAWSKGTYSNQPQHF
>TRBV5-4|TRBJ2-7
CASSSTSGGYYEQYF
>TRBV2|TRBJ2-7
CASSVLGTGGEEQYF
>TRBV2|TRBJ2-7
CASLWDTLYEQYF
>TRBV19|TRBJ1-4
CASDSPGRSTNEKLFF
>TRBV7-2|TRBJ2-1
CASSRMSAQGGSNEQFF
>TRBV6-5|TRBJ1-1
CAAGWSWNTEAFF
>TRBV19|TRBJ2-7
CASSIGQLTSYEQYF
>TRBV28|TRBJ1-4
CASSIQGANEKLFF
>TRBV7-2|TRBJ2-1
CASSLGWGGNSYNEQFF
>TRBV29-1|TRBJ2-1
CSVVDRYYTGDSYNEQFF
>TRBV9|TRBJ2-7
CASSVGQAWEQYF
>TRBV11-2|TRBJ2-3
CASSLGEGEDTQYF
>TRBV6-5|TRBJ1-6
CATRVPGGSPLHF
>TRBV5-6|TRBJ1-1
CASNRQVPDTEAFF
>TRBV6-5|TRBJ1-1
CASRGEAEGWVFF
>TRBV7-9|TRBJ1-1
CASSLMELLNTEAFF
>TRBV7-2|TRBJ1-1
CASSLTWQVMNTEAFF
>TRBV9|TRBJ2-1
CASSVSSGRGNEQFF
>TRBV7-9|TRBJ2-5
CASSPTGQGQETQYF
>TRBV7-8|TRBJ1-1
CASSLAMGGHTEAFF
>TRBV6-1|TRBJ1-1
CASSELGATGEAFF
>TRBV10-1|TRBJ2-1
CASRIAGGQFF
>TRBV7-9|TRBJ1-2
CASSAPLGARDGYTF
>TRBV19|TRBJ1-6
CASSIGWQGGRNNSPLHF
>TRBV27|TRBJ1-2
CASRTRRADYGYTF
>TRBV7-9|TRBJ1-4
CASSLRGQGGPGEKLFF
>TRBV9|TRBJ2-1
CASSVDVSGRSNEQFF
>TRBV5-6|TRBJ2-6
CASSSVDRASTGANVLTF
>TRBV5-1|TRBJ2-1
CASSLTSGGSSYNEQFF
>TRBV4-1|TRBJ2-1
CASSQDRTLTPEQFF